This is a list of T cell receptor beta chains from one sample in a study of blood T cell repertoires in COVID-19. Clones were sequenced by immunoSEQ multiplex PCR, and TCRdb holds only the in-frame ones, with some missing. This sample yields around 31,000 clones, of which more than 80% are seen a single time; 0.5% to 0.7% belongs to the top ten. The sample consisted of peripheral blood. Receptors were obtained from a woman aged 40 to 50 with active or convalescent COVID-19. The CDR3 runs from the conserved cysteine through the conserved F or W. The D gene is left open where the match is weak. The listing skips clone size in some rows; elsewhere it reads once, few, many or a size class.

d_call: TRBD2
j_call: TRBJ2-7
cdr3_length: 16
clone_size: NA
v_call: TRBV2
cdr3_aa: CASRKTSGGESYEQYF
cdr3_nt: TGTGCCAGCAGAAAAACTAGCGGGGGGGAATCCTACGAGCAGTACTTC

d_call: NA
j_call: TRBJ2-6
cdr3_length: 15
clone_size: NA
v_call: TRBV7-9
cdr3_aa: CASSWDTLGANVLTF
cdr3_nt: TGTGCCAGCAGCTGGGACACCCTAGGGGCCAACGTCCTGACTTTC

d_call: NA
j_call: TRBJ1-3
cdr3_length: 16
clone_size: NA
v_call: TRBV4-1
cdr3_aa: CASSYLTGNSGNTIYF
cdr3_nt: TGCGCCAGCAGCTACCTGACAGGCAACTCTGGAAACACCATATATTTT

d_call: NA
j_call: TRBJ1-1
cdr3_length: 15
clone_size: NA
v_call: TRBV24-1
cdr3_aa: CATSDSGRVGTEAFF
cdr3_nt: TGTGCCACCAGTGATTCCGGCAGGGTGGGCACTGAAGCTTTCTTT

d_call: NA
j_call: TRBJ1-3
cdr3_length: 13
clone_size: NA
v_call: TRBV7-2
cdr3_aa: CASSFDRGNTIYF
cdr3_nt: TGTGCCAGCAGCTTCGACAGGGGAAACACCATATATTTT

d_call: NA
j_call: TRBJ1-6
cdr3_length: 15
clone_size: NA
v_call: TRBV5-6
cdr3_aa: CASSFRNSYNSPLHF
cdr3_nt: TGTGCCAGCAGCTTTAGAAACTCCTATAATTCACCCCTCCACTTT

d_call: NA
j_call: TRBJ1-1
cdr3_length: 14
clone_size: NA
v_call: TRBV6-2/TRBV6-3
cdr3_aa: CASSFAGVGTEAFF
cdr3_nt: TGTGCCAGCAGTTTCGCAGGTGTTGGCACTGAAGCTTTCTTT

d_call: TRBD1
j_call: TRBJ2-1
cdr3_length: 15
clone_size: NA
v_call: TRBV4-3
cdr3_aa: CASSPGTGAYNEQFF
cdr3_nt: TGCGCCAGCAGCCCTGGGACAGGGGCCTACAATGAGCAGTTCTTC

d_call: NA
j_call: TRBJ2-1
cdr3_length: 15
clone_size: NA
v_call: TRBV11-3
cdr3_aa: CASSLVASSYNEQFF
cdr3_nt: TGTGCCAGCAGCTTAGTGGCAAGCTCCTACAATGAGCAGTTCTTC

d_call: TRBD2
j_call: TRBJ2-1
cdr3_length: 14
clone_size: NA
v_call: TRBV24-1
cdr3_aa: CATSAPSGLGEQFF
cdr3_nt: TGTGCCACCAGTGCCCCTAGCGGCCTGGGAGAGCAGTTCTTC

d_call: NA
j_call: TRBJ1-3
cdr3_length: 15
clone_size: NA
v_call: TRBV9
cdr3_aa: CASSVGGRSGNTIYF
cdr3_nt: TGTGCCAGCAGCGTAGGAGGGCGCTCTGGAAACACCATATATTTT

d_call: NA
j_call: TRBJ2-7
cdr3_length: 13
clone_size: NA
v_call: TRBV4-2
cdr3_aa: CASSQRLTYEQYF
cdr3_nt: TGTGCCAGCAGCCAGAGGCTGACCTACGAGCAGTACTTC

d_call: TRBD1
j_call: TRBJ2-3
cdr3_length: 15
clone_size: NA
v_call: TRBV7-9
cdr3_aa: CASSRDRGLDDTQYF
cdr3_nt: TGTGCCAGCAGCCGGGACAGGGGGCTAGATGATACGCAGTATTTT

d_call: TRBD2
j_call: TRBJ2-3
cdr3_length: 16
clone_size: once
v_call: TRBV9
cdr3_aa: CASSVLASGATDTQYF
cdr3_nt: TGTGCCAGCAGCGTTCTCGCTAGCGGGGCCACAGATACGCAGTATTTT

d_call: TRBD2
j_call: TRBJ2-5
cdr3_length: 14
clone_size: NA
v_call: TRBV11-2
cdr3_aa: CASSLAGEGETQYF
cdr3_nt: TGTGCCAGCAGCCTAGCGGGGGAGGGAGAGACCCAGTACTTC

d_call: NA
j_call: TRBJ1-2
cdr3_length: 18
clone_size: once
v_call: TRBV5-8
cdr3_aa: CASSFQNTLRIANYGYTF
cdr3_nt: TGTGCCAGCAGCTTTCAGAACACCCTCCGTATCGCAAACTATGGCTACACCTTC

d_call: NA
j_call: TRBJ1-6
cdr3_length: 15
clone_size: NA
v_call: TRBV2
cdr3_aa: CASSEVQGYYSPLHF
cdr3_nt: TGTGCCAGCAGTGAAGTACAGGGTTACTATTCACCCCTCCACTTT

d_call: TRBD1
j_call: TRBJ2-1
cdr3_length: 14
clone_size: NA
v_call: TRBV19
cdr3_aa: CASSSGTGRFRQFF
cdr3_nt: TGTGCCAGTAGCTCCGGGACAGGACGTTTCCGGCAGTTCTTC

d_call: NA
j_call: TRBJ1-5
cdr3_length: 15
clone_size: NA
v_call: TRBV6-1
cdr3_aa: CASSEDSNSNQPQHF
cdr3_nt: TGTGCCAGCAGTGAGGACAGTAATAGCAATCAGCCCCAGCATTTT

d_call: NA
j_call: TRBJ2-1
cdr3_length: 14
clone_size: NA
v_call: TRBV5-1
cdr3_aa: CASSLRQGGNEQFF
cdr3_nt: TGCGCCAGCAGCTTAAGACAGGGAGGCAATGAGCAGTTCTTC

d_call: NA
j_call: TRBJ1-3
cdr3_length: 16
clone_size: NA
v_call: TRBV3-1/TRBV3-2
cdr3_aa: CASSQNRVRAGNTIYF
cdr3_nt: TGTGCCAGCAGCCAAAACAGGGTTCGCGCTGGAAACACCATATATTTT

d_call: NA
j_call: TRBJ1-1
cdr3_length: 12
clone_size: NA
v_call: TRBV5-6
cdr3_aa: CASSFLSSGAFF
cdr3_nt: TGTGCCAGTTCTTTTCTCTCCTCCGGGGCTTTCTTT

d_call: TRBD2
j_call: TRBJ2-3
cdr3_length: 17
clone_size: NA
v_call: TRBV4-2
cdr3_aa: CASSQVKAGASTDTQYF
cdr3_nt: TGTGCCAGCAGCCAAGTTAAAGCGGGGGCAAGCACAGATACGCAGTATTTT

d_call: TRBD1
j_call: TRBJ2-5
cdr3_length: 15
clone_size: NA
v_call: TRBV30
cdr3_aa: CAWETGTGVQETQYF
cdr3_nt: TGTGCCTGGGAGACCGGGACAGGGGTCCAAGAGACCCAGTACTTC

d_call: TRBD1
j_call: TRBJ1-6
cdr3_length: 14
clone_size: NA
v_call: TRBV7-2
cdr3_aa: CASSPGQGGSPLHF
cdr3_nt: TGTGCCAGCAGCCCGGGACAGGGAGGATCACCCCTCCACTTT

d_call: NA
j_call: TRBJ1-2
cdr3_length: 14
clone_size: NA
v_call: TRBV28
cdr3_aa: CASSPGQKNYGYTF
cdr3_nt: TGTGCCAGCAGTCCCGGACAGAAAAACTATGGCTACACCTTC

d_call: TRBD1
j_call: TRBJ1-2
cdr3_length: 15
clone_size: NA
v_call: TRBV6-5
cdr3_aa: CASTFARDRAYGYTF
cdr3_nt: TGTGCCAGCACCTTCGCCCGGGACAGGGCCTATGGCTACACCTTC

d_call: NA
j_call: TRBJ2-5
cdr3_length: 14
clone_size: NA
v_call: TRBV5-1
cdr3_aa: CASSFGLAGETQYF
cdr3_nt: TGCGCCAGCAGCTTCGGGCTAGCTGGGGAGACCCAGTACTTC

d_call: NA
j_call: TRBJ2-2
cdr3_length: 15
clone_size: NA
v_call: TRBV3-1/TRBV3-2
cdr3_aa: CASSPNGGIGGELFF
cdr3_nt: TGTGCCAGCAGCCCAAACGGGGGAATCGGCGGGGAGCTGTTTTTT

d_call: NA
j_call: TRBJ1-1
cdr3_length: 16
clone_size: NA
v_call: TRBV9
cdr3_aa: CASSDGGPGSGTEAFF
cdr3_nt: TGTGCCAGCAGCGATGGGGGCCCAGGTTCGGGCACTGAAGCTTTCTTT

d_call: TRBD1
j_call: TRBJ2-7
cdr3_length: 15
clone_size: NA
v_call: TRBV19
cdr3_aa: CASNPSRDRSYEQYF
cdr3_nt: TGTGCCAGTAACCCATCCCGGGACAGGTCCTACGAGCAGTACTTC

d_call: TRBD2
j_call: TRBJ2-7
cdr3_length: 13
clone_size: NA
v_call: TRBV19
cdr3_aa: CASSIAGGSEQYF
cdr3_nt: TGTGCCAGTAGTATAGCGGGGGGTTCCGAGCAGTACTTC

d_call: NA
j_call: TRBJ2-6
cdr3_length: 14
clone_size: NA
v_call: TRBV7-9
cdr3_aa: CASSPPYGANVLTF
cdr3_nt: TGTGCCAGCAGCCCCCCCTATGGGGCCAACGTCCTGACTTTC

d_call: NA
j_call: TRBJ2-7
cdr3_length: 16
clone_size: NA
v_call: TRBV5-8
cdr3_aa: CASTSPYALRHYEQYF
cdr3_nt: TGTGCCAGCACTTCCCCTTATGCTTTAAGACACTACGAGCAGTACTTC

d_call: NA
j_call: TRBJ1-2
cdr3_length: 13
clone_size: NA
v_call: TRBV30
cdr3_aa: CAWNPDSNYGYTF
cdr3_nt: TGTGCCTGGAACCCGGACAGTAACTATGGCTACACCTTC

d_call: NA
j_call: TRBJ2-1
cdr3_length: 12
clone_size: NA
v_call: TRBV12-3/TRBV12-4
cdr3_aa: CASRKGVGQQFF
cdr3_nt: TGTGCCAGCAGAAAAGGGGTGGGTCAGCAGTTCTTC

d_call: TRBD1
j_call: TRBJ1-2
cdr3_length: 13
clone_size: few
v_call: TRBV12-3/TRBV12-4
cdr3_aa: CASSLTGAYGYTF
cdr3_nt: TGTGCCAGCAGCCTCACAGGGGCCTATGGCTACACCTTC

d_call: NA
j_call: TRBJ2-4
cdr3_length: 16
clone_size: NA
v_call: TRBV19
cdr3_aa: CASSSRQTLAKNIQYF
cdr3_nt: TGTGCCAGTAGTTCAAGACAGACCCTAGCCAAAAACATTCAGTACTTC

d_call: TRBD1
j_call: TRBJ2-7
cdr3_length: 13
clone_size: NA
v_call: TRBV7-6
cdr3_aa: CASSLGPGQEQYF
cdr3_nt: TGTGCCAGCAGCTTAGGGCCCGGACAGGAACAGTACTTC

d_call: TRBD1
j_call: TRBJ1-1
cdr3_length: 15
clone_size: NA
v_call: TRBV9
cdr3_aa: CASSASGTGVTEAFF
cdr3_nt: TGTGCCAGCAGCGCATCCGGGACAGGGGTGACTGAAGCTTTCTTT

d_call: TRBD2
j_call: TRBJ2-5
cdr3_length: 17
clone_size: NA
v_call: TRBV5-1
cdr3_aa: CASSLAPAAGVRETQYF
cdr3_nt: TGCGCCAGCAGCTTGGCCCCGGCAGCGGGAGTGCGAGAGACCCAGTACTTC

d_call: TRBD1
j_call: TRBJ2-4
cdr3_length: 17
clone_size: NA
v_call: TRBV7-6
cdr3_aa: CASSSGTGVSGKNIQYF
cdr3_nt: TGTGCCAGCAGTTCAGGCACAGGGGTATCGGGCAAAAACATTCAGTACTTC

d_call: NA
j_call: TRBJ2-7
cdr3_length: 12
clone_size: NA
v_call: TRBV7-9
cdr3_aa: CASSFGQGEQYF
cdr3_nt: TGTGCCAGCAGCTTCGGGCAGGGGGAGCAGTACTTC

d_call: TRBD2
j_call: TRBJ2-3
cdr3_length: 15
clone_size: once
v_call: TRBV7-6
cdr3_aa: CASSPGGLRTDTQYF
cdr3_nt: TGTGCCAGCAGCCCGGGGGGTCTCCGCACAGATACGCAGTATTTT

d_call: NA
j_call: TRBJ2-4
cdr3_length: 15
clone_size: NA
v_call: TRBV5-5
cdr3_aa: CASSLFRGAKNIQYF
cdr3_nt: TGTGCCAGCAGCTTGTTCAGGGGCGCCAAAAACATTCAGTACTTC

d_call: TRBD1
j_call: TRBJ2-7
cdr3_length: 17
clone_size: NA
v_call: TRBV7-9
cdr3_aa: CASSLVWGTANSYEQYF
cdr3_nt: TGTGCCAGCAGCTTAGTATGGGGGACAGCGAACTCCTACGAGCAGTACTTC

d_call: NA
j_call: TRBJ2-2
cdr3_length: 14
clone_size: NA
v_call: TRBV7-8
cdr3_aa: CASSGGSGTGELFF
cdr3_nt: TGTGCCAGCAGTGGGGGGAGTGGAACCGGGGAGCTGTTTTTT